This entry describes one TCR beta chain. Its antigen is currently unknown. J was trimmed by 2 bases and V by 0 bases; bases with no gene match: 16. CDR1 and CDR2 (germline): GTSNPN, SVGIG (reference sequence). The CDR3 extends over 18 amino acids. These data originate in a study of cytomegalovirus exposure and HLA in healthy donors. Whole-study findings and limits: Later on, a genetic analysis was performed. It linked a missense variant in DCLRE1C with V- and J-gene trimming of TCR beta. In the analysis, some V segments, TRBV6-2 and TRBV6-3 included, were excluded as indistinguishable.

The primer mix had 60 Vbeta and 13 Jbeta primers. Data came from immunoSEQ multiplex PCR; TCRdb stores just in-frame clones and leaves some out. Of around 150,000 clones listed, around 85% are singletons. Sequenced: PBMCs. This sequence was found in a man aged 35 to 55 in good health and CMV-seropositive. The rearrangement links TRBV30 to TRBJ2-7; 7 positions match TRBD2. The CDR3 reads CAWSVVSIERGTTYEQYF. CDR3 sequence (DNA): TGTGCCTGGAGTGTAGTTAGTATCGAGAGAGGGACTACCTACGAGCAGTACTTC.